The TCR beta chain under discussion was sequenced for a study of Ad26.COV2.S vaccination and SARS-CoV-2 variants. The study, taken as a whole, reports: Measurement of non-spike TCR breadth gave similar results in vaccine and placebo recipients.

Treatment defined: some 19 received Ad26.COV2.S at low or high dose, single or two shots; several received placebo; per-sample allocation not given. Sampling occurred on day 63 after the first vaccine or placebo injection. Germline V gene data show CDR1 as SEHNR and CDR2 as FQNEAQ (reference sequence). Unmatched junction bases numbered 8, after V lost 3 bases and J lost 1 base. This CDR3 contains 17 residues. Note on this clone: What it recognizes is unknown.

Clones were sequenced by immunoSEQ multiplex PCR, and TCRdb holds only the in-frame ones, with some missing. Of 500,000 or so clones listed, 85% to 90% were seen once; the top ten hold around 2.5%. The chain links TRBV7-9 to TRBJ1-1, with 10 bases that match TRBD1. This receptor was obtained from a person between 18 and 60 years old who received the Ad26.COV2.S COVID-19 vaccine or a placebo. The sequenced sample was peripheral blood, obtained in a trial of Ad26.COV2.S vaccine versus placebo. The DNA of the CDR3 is TGTGCCAGCAGCTTCCGGGACAGGGGAGACCCGAACACTGAAGCTTTCTTT. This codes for CASSFRDRGDPNTEAFF.